This T cell receptor beta chain is drawn from a study of T-cell memory formation after mild COVID-19. Study-level results: Contracting CD8+ clones were enriched in EMRA, CD4+ mainly in CM and EM. Some responding clones appeared in pre-infection memory, suggesting cross-reactive memory joined.

The TCR alpha and TCR beta cDNA libraries, bearing sample barcodes and UMIs, were generated by 5'RACE using constant-segment primers. Via MiXCR, TCRdb re-called the 5' RACE reads, giving one row per CDR3 protein. The data hold fewer than 35,000 distinct CDR3 sequences, with around 16% observed a single time. This clonotype was detected many times. Antigen specificity is unknown. V was cut by 0 bases and J by 0 bases, with 10 bases left in between. The CDR3 is 16 amino acids. Germline CDR1 LGHNA, CDR2 YNFKEQ. This chain joins TRBV4-2 and TRBJ2-3; D remains unclear. The TCR originated in an adult who had mild COVID-19 (a few samples of this study predate the infection). Cell type and time point are not known. The sample comprised PBMCs or a T cell subset sorted from them (not recorded which). CDR3 sequence reads: CASSQERTMSTDTQYF. As DNA, the CDR3 is TGTGCCAGCAGCCAAGAAAGAACCATGAGCACAGATACGCAGTATTTT.